This T cell receptor (beta chain) appears in the sequencing data of a study of cytomegalovirus exposure and HLA in healthy donors. Primers: 60 Vbeta forward and 13 Jbeta reverse. Only in-frame clones appear in the TCRdb table, and some are missing; sequencing was by immunoSEQ multiplex PCR. Of 150,000 to 200,000 clones listed, 65% to 90% are singletons. Per the germline V gene, CDR1 is SGHVS and CDR2 is FQNEAQ. The CDR3 is 17 amino acids. Trimming took 5 bases from V and 4 from J; bases not matched to a gene: 10. This TCR was sampled from a woman aged 45-65 years in good health and CMV-seronegative. Specimen: PBMCs. V usage is TRBV7-8 and J usage is TRBJ2-5; 13 nucleotides align to TRBD2. The CDR3 sequence is CASSPRTSGRSAETQYF. CDR3 nucleotide sequence: TGTGCCAGCAGCCCCCGGACTAGCGGGAGATCAGCAGAGACCCAGTACTTC.